This T cell receptor beta chain is drawn from a study of cytomegalovirus exposure and HLA in healthy donors. Findings of the study overall: It is likely that the observed cluster of highly shared sequence variants was a sequencing artifact.

Comment on this clone: As yet, its antigen is unknown.

Amplification used 60 Vbeta primers and 13 Jbeta primers. Sequenced by immunoSEQ multiplex PCR; TCRdb stores in-frame clones only, minus some. The repertoire holds about 140,000 clones, with approximately 78% as singletons. Sequencing was carried out using PBMCs. The sequence was obtained from a female donor in good health and CMV-seronegative.

This chain's CDR3 is CASSPSGTYEQYF. In DNA form, the CDR3 reads TGTGCCAGCAGTCCTAGCGGGACCTACGAGCAGTACTTC. This chain joins TRBV28 and TRBJ2-7; 9 nucleotides align to TRBD2. From germline, CDR1 is MDHEN and CDR2 SYDVKM. The CDR3 length is 13 residues. The V segment lost 5 bases and the J segment 2 bases; nucleotides outside the gene matches: 1.